The 28 T cell receptor beta chains presented below share a single source sample, sequenced in a study of shared clonotypes between healthy human individuals. Using immunoSEQ multiplex PCR, the repertoire was profiled, and TCRdb retains in-frame clones only, with some absent. The sample shows about 2 million clones, roughly 95% of them seen only once. Only CD45RO-negative cells positively selected for CCR7 counted as naive CD8 cells, so terminally differentiated effector memory CD45RA+ cells were excluded. Input material: naive CD8+ T cells sorted from blood. The receptors come from a man younger than 35 in good health.

The CDR3 region has the DNA TGTGCCAGCAGCTGGTCCGGGACGGCTCCCTACGAGCAGTACTTC. Its protein is CASSWSGTAPYEQYF. This rearrangement joins TRBV27 to TRBJ2-7; the D call may be TRBD1 or TRBD2 (5 bases each). There are 15 residues in the CDR3. Trimming cost V 6 bases and J 2 bases, with 17 bases left between them. Germline V gives CDR1 MNHEY, CDR2 SMNVEV (reference sequence).

The gene calls are TRBV6-1 and TRBJ1-2; tentative D call: TRBD1 (6 bases). The CDR3 is 14 amino acids. Germline V gene sequence: CDR1 MNHNS, CDR2 SASEGT. The V end lost 8 bases, the J end lost 6 bases, and 19 bases lay between the germline ends. CDR3 loop: CASLLEQGFHGYTF. Here the CDR3 DNA reads TGTGCCAGCTTACTCGAACAGGGATTTCATGGCTACACCTTC.

The chain employs TRBV11-2 and TRBJ1-6; possibly TRBD1 for D (5 bases). The CDR3 loop spans 15 amino acids. The germline CDR1 and CDR2 sequences are SGHAT and FQNNGV. V lost 0 bases and J lost 9, with 12 bases in between. The CDR3 protein is CASSLDLGVSSPLHF. DNA of the CDR3: TGTGCCAGCAGCTTAGACCTAGGGGTTAGTTCACCCCTCCACTTT.

Comments on this clone: This same CDR3 is encoded by further DNA sequences in the sample. The rearrangement links TRBV19 to TRBJ2-7; D not certain. The V and J ends lost 3 bases and 3 bases respectively, with 9 bases between them. The CDR3 totals 13 residues. Germline loops: CDR1 LNHDA, CDR2 SQIVND (reference sequence). The DNA for the CDR3 is TGTGCCAGTAGTATTTCGGAAAGCTACGAGCAGTACTTC. Translated: CASSISESYEQYF.

The chain carries TRBV30 and TRBJ1-5; maybe TRBD1 (5 bases). Germline values: CDR1 GTSNPN, CDR2 SVGIG (reference sequence). V was pared by 5 bases and J by 7 bases, with 12 bases between. The CDR3 consists of 12 residues. CDR3: CAWGPGDQPQHF. CDR3 nucleotide sequence: TGTGCCTGGGGCCCCGGGGACCAGCCCCAGCATTTT.

The chain uses TRBV6-5 and TRBJ2-7, with TRBD1 as a possible D gene (6 bases). The CDR3 consists of 12 residues. Trimming cost V 8 bases and J 9 bases, with 17 bases left between them. Germline CDR1 and CDR2: MNHEY and SVGAGI. The CDR3 bases are TGTGCCAGCGGGACACTCTATTCCGCGCAGTACTTC. It codes for CASGTLYSAQYF.

This clone was recorded once. The same CDR3 is also encoded by other DNA sequences in this sample. The V and J genes are TRBV19 and TRBJ2-7; D gene unclear. The CDR3 is 13 amino acids. CDR1 LNHDA and CDR2 SQIVND come from the germline V gene (reference sequence). Trimming took off 1 base at V and 0 bases at J, with 4 bases between the two ends. CDR3 sequence (DNA): TGTGCCAGTAGTATAGGGACCTCCTACGAGCAGTACTTC. Translating gives CASSIGTSYEQYF.

The rearrangement joins TRBV7-9 to TRBJ2-3, with D possibly matching TRBD2 (7 bases). Germline CDR1 SEHNR, CDR2 FQNEAQ (reference sequence). With 3 bases removed from V and 4 bases from J, the gap between germline ends came to 17 bases. This CDR3 comprises 16 residues. CDR3 in amino acids: CASSFEGGLTPDTQYF. The CDR3 DNA reads as TGTGCCAGCAGCTTCGAGGGGGGGCTTACTCCAGATACGCAGTATTTT.

This rearrangement joins TRBV4-3 to TRBJ1-2; D is uncertain. The CDR3 has 17 amino acids. The germline gives CDR1 LGHNA, CDR2 YSLEER. V was cut by 0 bases and J by 2 bases, with 16 bases left in between. The CDR3 DNA follows: TGCGCCAGCAGCCAAGATTCGGAGGGTGGGCCCAACTATGGCTACACCTTC. Amino acid sequence: CASSQDSEGGPNYGYTF.

V and J are TRBV29-1 and TRBJ2-5, with TRBD2 matching over 12 bases. The CDR3 sequence is 14 residues long. J was trimmed by 5 bases and V by 7 bases; bases with no gene match: 8. The germline V gene encodes CDR1 SQVTM and CDR2 ANQGSEA. CDR3 loop: CSAVLAGGWETQYF. The CDR3 bases are TGCAGCGCTGTACTAGCGGGGGGATGGGAGACCCAGTACTTC.

The V gene is TRBV10-3, the J gene TRBJ2-2; 7 nucleotides agree with TRBD1. The CDR3 consists of 14 residues. The J segment lost 6 bases and the V segment lost 6 bases, leaving 7 bases of the junction unmatched. Germline V CDR1 and CDR2: ENHRY, SYGVKD. The CDR3 loop is CAIRETGLAGELFF. The DNA for the CDR3 is TGTGCCATCAGGGAGACAGGGTTGGCCGGGGAGCTGTTTTTT.

As concerns this clone: This CDR3 is also generated by other DNA sequences in the sample. The chain combines TRBV6-5 with TRBJ2-3; 7 positions match TRBD1. There are 15 residues in the CDR3. Per the germline V gene, CDR1 is MNHEY and CDR2 is SVGAGI. The J segment lost 4 bases and the V segment lost 0 bases, leaving 4 bases of the junction unmatched. Written as DNA, the CDR3 is TGTGCCAGCAGTTACTCTGGGCAGGGGGCAGATACGCAGTATTTT. Translating it yields CASSYSGQGADTQYF.

V usage is TRBV30 and J usage is TRBJ1-1, with a weak D call TRBD1 (6 bases). Trimming shortened V by 3 bases and J by 4 bases, and 9 bases separated the two germline ends. The CDR3 has 12 residues. Germline-derived CDR1 and CDR2 are GTSNPN and SVGIG (reference sequence). The CDR3 sequence: CAWRGGGTEAFF. Written as DNA, the CDR3 is TGTGCCTGGAGGGGAGGGGGCACTGAAGCTTTCTTT.

V gene TRBV6-6 combines with J gene TRBJ1-1; no firm D call. Per germline, CDR1 MNHNY and CDR2 SVGAGI (reference sequence). V was cut by 2 bases and J by 3 bases, with 10 bases left in between. This CDR3 has 14 amino acids. This CDR3 is CASSYVGRDTEAFF. As DNA, the CDR3 is TGTGCCAGCAGTTACGTGGGGAGGGACACTGAAGCTTTCTTT.

The chain recombines TRBV7-9 with TRBJ2-1; 10 nucleotides match TRBD2. Germline assignment: CDR1 SEHNR and CDR2 FQNEAQ (reference sequence). V was clipped by 1 base and J by 7 bases; unmatched bases: 13. The CDR3 is 18 amino acids. CDR3 loop: CASSLVVWASGSGNEQFF. CDR3 bases: TGTGCCAGCAGCTTAGTTGTCTGGGCTAGCGGGAGCGGGAATGAGCAGTTCTTC.

The V call is TRBV7-9, the J call TRBJ1-1; D gene ambiguous. This CDR3 is built from 13 residues. Trimming shortened V by 5 bases and J by 6 bases, and 13 bases separated the two germline ends. Germline assignment: CDR1 SEHNR and CDR2 FQNEAQ (reference sequence). The DNA for the CDR3 is TGTGCCAGCAGCCCCGAAGGGCACGCTGAAGCTTTCTTT. It yields the protein CASSPEGHAEAFF.

The chain recombines TRBV13 with TRBJ2-3; maybe TRBD1 (5 bases). Germline V gives CDR1 PRHDT, CDR2 FYEKMQ (reference sequence). The CDR3 extends over 16 amino acids. The V end lost 5 bases, the J end lost 0 bases, and 15 bases lay between the germline ends. The chain's CDR3 is CASSPGSGISTDTQYF. The CDR3 DNA follows: TGTGCCAGCAGCCCTGGGTCAGGGATAAGCACAGATACGCAGTATTTT.

This chain connects TRBV7-9 to TRBJ2-1; D gene ambiguous. The germline V gene encodes CDR1 SEHNR and CDR2 FQNEAQ (reference sequence). Trimming took off 1 base at V and 4 bases at J, with 11 bases between the two ends. There are 15 residues in the CDR3. CDR3 amino acids: CASSLDQWRYNEQFF. The CDR3 DNA sequence: TGTGCCAGCAGCTTAGATCAGTGGCGTTACAATGAGCAGTTCTTC.

The chain couples TRBV6-5 to TRBJ1-2, with D unclear. This CDR3 comprises 15 residues. Per germline, CDR1 MNHEY and CDR2 SVGAGI. Trimming took 0 bases from V and 3 from J, leaving 11 bases between them. CDR3 amino acids: CASSYSIANHYGYTF. CDR3 DNA: TGTGCCAGCAGTTACTCGATAGCGAACCACTATGGCTACACCTTC.

This CDR3 is CASTRDYLMDEQFF. The CDR3 bases are TGTGCCAGCACGAGGGACTACCTAATGGATGAGCAGTTCTTC. The chain carries TRBV9 and TRBJ2-1, with 7 bases lining up with TRBD2. The CDR3 contains 14 residues. V was pared by 6 bases and J by 8 bases, with 11 bases of the junction left unmatched. Looked up from germline, CDR1 is SGDLS and CDR2 is YYNGEE.

The CDR3 bases are TGCAGCGTTTCTTTTGCGGGAGGTCCCTACAATGAGCAGTTCTTC. Its protein is CSVSFAGGPYNEQFF. This chain connects TRBV29-1 to TRBJ2-1; 8 nucleotides agree with TRBD2. From germline, CDR1 is SQVTM and CDR2 ANQGSEA. The CDR3 consists of 15 residues. With V trimmed by 5 bases and J by 2 bases, 8 bases remained unmatched.

This clone was detected only once. V is TRBV4-1 and J is TRBJ2-7; maybe TRBD1 (6 bases). Germline V gives CDR1 MGHRA, CDR2 YSYEKL. With 0 bases removed from V and 4 bases from J, the gap between germline ends came to 13 bases. This CDR3 is built from 15 residues. CDR3 protein: CASSQESGQQYEQYF. For the CDR3, the DNA is TGCGCCAGCAGCCAAGAATCCGGACAGCAATACGAGCAGTACTTC.

This chain links TRBV19 with TRBJ2-7; TRBD1 matches at 7 bases. Trimming removed 2 bases from V and 4 bases from J; junction bases left unmatched: 8. Germline V gene lookup returns CDR1 LNHDA and CDR2 SQIVND (reference sequence). The CDR3 length is 15 residues. CDR3 coding DNA: TGTGCCAGTAGTATAAGTCCGGACAGGAGGTACGAGCAGTACTTC. Translated, it gives CASSISPDRRYEQYF.

V and J are TRBV7-9 and TRBJ1-1; D remains unclear. V gave up 5 bases and J gave up 4 bases, with 11 bases separating them. Germline loops: CDR1 SEHNR, CDR2 FQNEAQ (reference sequence). This CDR3 has 13 amino acids. The CDR3 here is CASSPTASTEAFF. The CDR3 nucleotides are TGTGCCAGCAGCCCCACTGCGAGCACTGAAGCTTTCTTT.

About this clone itself: In the same sample, other DNA sequences code for this CDR3. The chain carries TRBV6-1 and TRBJ2-7; D is unclear. In germline, CDR1 is MNHNS, CDR2 SASEGT. V shed 3 bases and J shed 4 bases, with 7 bases lying between them. The CDR3 is 12 amino acids. CDR3 amino acids: CASSETRYEQYF. The CDR3 DNA reads as TGTGCCAGCAGTGAGACACGTTACGAGCAGTACTTC.

This sequence joins TRBV6-5 and TRBJ2-1, with D unresolved. Germline V gene lookup returns CDR1 MNHEY and CDR2 SVGAGI. The CDR3 consists of 13 residues. The V and J ends lost 6 bases and 6 bases respectively, with 12 bases between them. The CDR3 region is CASSWGLVNEQFF. The CDR3 bases are TGTGCCAGCAGCTGGGGTCTAGTCAATGAGCAGTTCTTC.

A note on this clone: Relative to the germline gene, one junction end is altered; a read error may explain this. CDR3 sequence (DNA): TGTGCTAGCAGCTTTACGGACGGCTACGAGCAGTACTTC. Translation gives CASSFTDGYEQYF. The chain joins TRBV7-7 to TRBJ2-7, with no clear D. The CDR3 covers 13 residues. The V gene's germline CDR1 is SSHAT and CDR2 FNYEAQ (reference sequence).

V and J are TRBV2 and TRBJ2-7, with 7 bases matching TRBD1. CDR3 length: 14 residues. Germline V gene lookup returns CDR1 SNHLY and CDR2 FYNNEI. Unmatched junction bases numbered 6, after V lost 5 bases and J lost 2 bases. DNA for the CDR3: TGTGCCAGCAGTTCCGGGACAGAGACCTACGAGCAGTACTTC. Its translation is CASSSGTETYEQYF.